This T cell receptor (beta chain) was found in a study of blood T cell repertoires in COVID-19. Study overall: From the United States, Italy and Spain came samples of acute and convalescent COVID-19. Sources were T cells, B-cell-depleted T cells, or PBMCs; the material itself was cDNA or gDNA.

Per the original data handling: The authors estimated nucleated cell counts from reference gene primer amplification. Sequenced by immunoSEQ multiplex PCR; TCRdb stores in-frame clones only, minus some. V, J and clone size derive from that table, while D and trimming were established from the DNA sequence. Among 65,000 to 100,000 clones, about 82% were seen once, and the ten largest hold less than 20%. This CDR3 has 11 residues. V gave up 11 bases and J gave up 8 bases, with 15 bases separating them. Germline values: CDR1 LNHDA, CDR2 SQIVND (reference sequence). The clonotype was recovered from a woman of 80 years or more with acute or convalescent COVID-19. Sequenced input: peripheral blood. The genes are TRBV19 and TRBJ1-2; D unresolved. The CDR3 sequence is CACWSPGGYTF. CDR3 nucleotide sequence: TGTGCCTGTTGGTCCCCGGGGGGCTACACCTTC.